This TCR beta chain was sequenced in a study of blood T cells in healthy people across ages. Study-wide results and caveats: TCR beta diversity per million T cells fell roughly linearly with age.

Germline loops: CDR1 LGHNA, CDR2 YNFKEQ. V was cut by 0 bases and J by 6 bases, with 24 bases left in between. This CDR3 comprises 18 residues. The second PCR ran roughly 7 to 12 cycles with a sample-barcoded 5' primer and J-beta primers. Using its own MiXCR run on the 5' RACE reads, TCRdb lists one record per CDR3 protein. Among roughly 2 million distinct CDR3 sequences listed, about 50% were seen once. Worth noting for this clonotype: Its antigen remains unknown.

The sequence came from a woman aged 40-49 years in good health. Sequencing was performed on blood. The rearrangement uses TRBV4-2 and TRBJ2-7; a possible D gene is TRBD2 (5 bases). The CDR3 sequence: CASSQDRVRTDSGGEQYF. The DNA for the CDR3 is TGTGCCAGCAGCCAAGATCGCGTCAGGACGGACTCCGGTGGCGAGCAGTACTTC.